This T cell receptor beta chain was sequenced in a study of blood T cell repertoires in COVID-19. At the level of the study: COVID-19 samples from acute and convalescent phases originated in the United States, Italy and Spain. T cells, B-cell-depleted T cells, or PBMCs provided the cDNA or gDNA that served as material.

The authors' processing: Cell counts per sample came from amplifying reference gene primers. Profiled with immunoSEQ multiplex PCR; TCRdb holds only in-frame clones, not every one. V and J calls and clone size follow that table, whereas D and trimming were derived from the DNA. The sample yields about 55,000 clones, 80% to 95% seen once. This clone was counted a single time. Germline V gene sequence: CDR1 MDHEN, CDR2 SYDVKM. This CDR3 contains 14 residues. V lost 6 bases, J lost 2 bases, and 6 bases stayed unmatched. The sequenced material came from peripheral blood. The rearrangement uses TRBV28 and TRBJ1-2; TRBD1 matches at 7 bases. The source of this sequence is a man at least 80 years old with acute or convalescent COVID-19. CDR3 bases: TGTGCCAGCAGAAAACAGGGGAGGAACTATGGCTACACCTTC. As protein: CASRKQGRNYGYTF.